Here is one T cell receptor beta chain with its context. These data are taken from a study of blood T cell repertoires in COVID-19. Study as a whole: Donors in the United States, Italy and Spain gave samples during acute or convalescent COVID-19.

The assay was immunoSEQ multiplex PCR, and TCRdb's table has in-frame clones only and misses some. Of 100,000 to 150,000 clones listed, 70% to 90% are singletons. Germline assignment: CDR1 SNHLY and CDR2 FYNNEI. The CDR3 is 12 residues long. V shed 10 bases and J shed 3 bases, with 12 bases lying between them. The sample consisted of peripheral blood. The chain links TRBV2 to TRBJ1-1; possibly TRBD1 for D (5 bases). This receptor was taken from a man aged 45-65 years with acute or convalescent COVID-19. The CDR3 region has the DNA TGTGCCACCAGCACAGGTTACACTGAAGCTTTCTTT. Amino acids: CATSTGYTEAFF.